The 23 T cell receptor beta chains reported below all come from one sample, sequenced in a study of identical twins. TCRdb fed the 5' RACE reads into MiXCR, producing one record per CDR3 protein. Among roughly 570,000 distinct CDR3 sequences listed, more than 9% were seen once. These data were likewise used in another study, on yellow fever vaccine responses in identical twins.

Input material: PBMCs. All receptors come from a woman aged 18 to 35 in good health.

The chain links TRBV4-2 to TRBJ1-3; no definite D call. Trimming took 0 bases from V and 2 from J, leaving 14 bases between them. The germline V gene encodes CDR1 LGHNA and CDR2 YNFKEQ. This CDR3 has 17 amino acids. DNA for the CDR3: TGTGCCAGCAGCCAAGAGATAGTCAGTAGCCCTGGAAACACCATATATTTT. The encoded protein is CASSQEIVSSPGNTIYF.

This clonotype was picked up many times. The chain employs TRBV20-1 and TRBJ2-7; TRBD1 agrees at 10 bases. The CDR3 is made up of 16 amino acids. The V segment lost 1 base and the J segment 4 bases; nucleotides outside the gene matches: 10. From germline, CDR1 is DFQATT and CDR2 SNEGSKA (reference sequence). The CDR3 region has the DNA TGCAGTGCTAGAGTTACCGGGACAGGGGAGTGGTACGAGCAGTACTTC. Translation gives CSARVTGTGEWYEQYF.

The rearrangement links TRBV23-1 to TRBJ2-1, with a possible D match to TRBD2 (6 bases). TRBV23-1 is given ORF status, its function remaining uncertain. This CDR3 is built from 15 residues. V was trimmed by 0 bases and J by 8 bases, leaving 14 bases between them. CDR3 nucleotide sequence: TGCGCCAGCAGTCAATCGGCGACTAGTAGACATGAGCAGTTCTTC. Protein: CASSQSATSRHEQFF.

The chain joins TRBV5-1 to TRBJ2-1; D uncertain. CDR3 length: 16 residues. In germline, CDR1 is SGHRS, CDR2 YFSETQ. Trimming cost V 7 bases and J 3 bases, with 20 bases left between them. This CDR3 reads CASPGRSAVLYNEQFF. The CDR3 DNA is TGCGCCAGCCCTGGCCGGTCGGCGGTGCTCTACAATGAGCAGTTCTTC.

This clonotype turned up a few times. The CDR3 sequence: CASSSPEKRERDTQYF. The CDR3 DNA follows: TGTGCCAGCAGCTCCCCCGAGAAGCGGGAGCGGGATACGCAGTATTTT. The chain uses TRBV7-2 and TRBJ2-3; 8 bases are a match to TRBD2. The CDR3 runs 16 residues. Germline V CDR1 and CDR2: SGHTA, FQGNSA. V shed 4 bases, J shed 6 bases, and the junction held 12 bases outside the gene matches.

The rearrangement links TRBV12-3 or TRBV12-4 to TRBJ2-3; 7 bases map to TRBD2. The CDR3 totals 13 residues. V shed 5 bases, J shed 6 bases, and the junction held 5 bases outside the gene matches. Here the CDR3 reads CASSQSGIDTQYF. DNA of the CDR3: TGTGCCAGCAGTCAGAGCGGGATTGATACGCAGTATTTT.

This clonotype occurred many times. V gene TRBV5-1 combines with J gene TRBJ2-7, with 8 positions matching TRBD1. The trim removed 0 bases at V and 7 bases at J, leaving 12 bases unmatched. The CDR3 consists of 16 residues. CDR1 and CDR2 from the germline V gene are SGHRS and YFSETQ. CDR3 in DNA: TGCGCCAGCAGCTTGGCCAAGGGACAGGCCGAAGGGGAGCAGTACTTC. Its protein is CASSLAKGQAEGEQYF.

J is TRBJ2-7 and V is TRBV7-9; possibly TRBD1 for D (6 bases). The CDR3 extends over 17 amino acids. V lost 6 bases and J lost 0, with 21 bases in between. Germline CDR1 is SEHNR and CDR2 is FQNEAQ (reference sequence). The CDR3 protein is CASSRTGPATSSYEQYF. The CDR3 DNA is TGTGCCAGCAGTCGTACAGGGCCGGCCACGAGCTCCTACGAGCAGTACTTC.

This clonotype was counted only a few times. The chain links TRBV12-3 or TRBV12-4 to TRBJ2-7, with D possibly being TRBD1 (5 bases). The CDR3 is 13 amino acids. V was shortened by 1 base and J by 3 bases, with 7 bases between the two germline ends. The DNA for the CDR3 is TGTGCCAGCAGTTTAGAAGGGGTCTACGAGCAGTACTTC. Translated, it gives CASSLEGVYEQYF.

The V gene is TRBV18, the J gene TRBJ2-1, with TRBD2 matching 13 bases. CDR3 length: 16 amino acids. Germline trimming cut 3 bases from V and 8 bases from J; bases unmatched to any gene: 7. Germline CDR1 is KGHSH and CDR2 is LQKENI. CDR3 sequence (DNA): TGTGCCAGCTCACCCGGACTAGCGGGAGCTAGTGATGAGCAGTTCTTC. It is translated as CASSPGLAGASDEQFF.

This clonotype was seen many times. V usage is TRBV28 and J usage is TRBJ2-3; D uncertain. The ends were cut back, 4 bases at V and 1 base at J, with 6 bases in the middle. The germline V gene encodes CDR1 MDHEN and CDR2 SYDVKM. CDR3 size: 13 residues. The CDR3 spells CASSYPGTDTQYF. The DNA of the CDR3 is TGTGCCAGCAGTTATCCCGGCACAGATACGCAGTATTTT.

This clonotype was recorded many times. The chain uses TRBV28 and TRBJ2-2; D is possibly TRBD1 (6 bases). Trimming stripped 7 bases from V and 5 bases from J, with 20 bases between. Germline V CDR1 and CDR2: MDHEN, SYDVKM. The CDR3 contains 16 residues. The CDR3 sequence: CASTPAETGITGELFF. DNA of the CDR3: TGTGCCAGCACCCCGGCGGAGACAGGAATAACCGGGGAGCTGTTTTTT.

This clonotype appeared many times. The chain links TRBV5-1 to TRBJ2-3; 7 bases agree with TRBD1. V gave up 4 bases and J gave up 6 bases; unmatched junction bases: 8. CDR3 length: 14 amino acids. Germline assignment: CDR1 SGHRS and CDR2 YFSETQ. CDR3 DNA sequence: TGCGCCAGCAGCGTACAGGGGCCCCAGGATACGCAGTATTTT. It codes for CASSVQGPQDTQYF.

This rearrangement joins TRBV5-1 to TRBJ1-4; no definite D call. The germline V gene has CDR1 SGHRS and CDR2 YFSETQ. Between the trimmed V and J ends, which lost 0 bases and 8 bases, there was a span of 11 bases. There are 14 residues in the CDR3. CDR3 coding DNA: TGCGCCAGCAGCTTGGCGGATCCTCTCGAAAAACTGTTTTTT. Its translation: CASSLADPLEKLFF.

The table lists this clonotype with a few counts. The rearrangement joins TRBV11-1 to TRBJ2-2; 8 bases are a match to TRBD1. Germline V gives CDR1 SGHAT, CDR2 FQDESV (reference sequence). The V gene end was trimmed by 4 bases and the J gene end by 2 bases; junction bases not matched to a gene: 3. There are 15 residues in the CDR3. CDR3 in amino acids: CASSWQGANTGELFF. CDR3 coding DNA: TGTGCCAGCAGCTGGCAGGGGGCTAACACCGGGGAGCTGTTTTTT.

The rearrangement links TRBV27 to TRBJ2-1, with D perhaps matching TRBD1 (6 bases). Trimming took 0 bases from V and 5 from J, leaving 11 bases between them. CDR1 MNHEY and CDR2 SMNVEV come from the germline V gene (reference sequence). CDR3 length: 15 amino acids. Written as DNA, the CDR3 is TGTGCCAGCAGTTTATCCGTCGGACAGAACAATGAGCAGTTCTTC. Protein product: CASSLSVGQNNEQFF.

The V gene is TRBV4-2, the J gene TRBJ2-1; D perhaps matches TRBD2 (6 bases). The CDR3 consists of 17 residues. CDR1 is LGHNA and CDR2 is YNFKEQ in the germline V gene. The germline V and J ends were trimmed by 1 base and 5 bases, with 18 bases remaining between them. CDR3 in amino acids: CASSQGPGGTYNNEQFF. The CDR3 bases are TGTGCCAGCAGCCAAGGACCAGGCGGGACCTACAACAATGAGCAGTTCTTC.

A few counts support this clonotype. The J gene is TRBJ2-5, the V gene TRBV9; D tentatively fits TRBD1 or TRBD2 (5 bases each). Germline V gene lookup returns CDR1 SGDLS and CDR2 YYNGEE. This CDR3 region has 13 residues. With 2 bases removed from V and 5 bases from J, the gap between germline ends came to 10 bases. The CDR3 nucleotides are TGTGCCAGCAGCGTTGGGGGAACGGAGACCCAGTACTTC. Residues: CASSVGGTETQYF.

This clonotype was observed at least ten times. V usage is TRBV12-3 or TRBV12-4 and J usage is TRBJ2-1; TRBD1 agrees at 9 bases. The junction had 13 bases not matched to a gene; V was cut back by 10 bases and J by 9 bases. This CDR3 comprises 14 residues. The CDR3 nucleotides are TGTGCCACCGACCTGGGACAGGGTTATGGTGAGCAGTTCTTC. Amino acid sequence: CATDLGQGYGEQFF.

This clonotype was observed at least ten times. J is TRBJ2-3 and V is TRBV9, with D maybe TRBD2 (6 bases). The V and J ends lost 0 bases and 0 bases respectively, with 8 bases between them. Germline CDR1 is SGDLS and CDR2 is YYNGEE. The CDR3 extends over 15 amino acids. CDR3 DNA: TGTGCCAGCAGCGTAGGGACTATTAGCACAGATACGCAGTATTTT. Translation: CASSVGTISTDTQYF.

This chain uses TRBV29-1 with TRBJ2-3, with D possibly TRBD1 on 8 matching bases. The germline V and J ends were trimmed by 4 bases and 5 bases, with 16 bases remaining between them. CDR3 length equals 14 residues. CDR1 and CDR2 (germline): SQVTM, ANQGSEA. The chain's CDR3 is CSVVPAGQEDTQYF. The DNA of the CDR3 is TGCAGCGTTGTTCCAGCGGGACAGGAAGATACGCAGTATTTT.

There are many counts of this clonotype. This sequence joins TRBV7-8 and TRBJ1-1; D is possibly TRBD1 (5 bases). This CDR3 contains 14 residues. Germline CDR1 and CDR2: SGHVS and FQNEAQ. V lost 5 bases and J 10 bases, leaving 20 bases between the germline ends. CDR3 coding DNA: TGTGCCAGCAGCACCATCGACAGTTTCCAGGGAGCTTTCTTT. Amino acids: CASSTIDSFQGAFF. Variable domain in full (rest from reference TRBV7-8 and TRBJ1-1): GAGVSQSPRYKVAKRGQDVALRCDPISGHVSLFWYQQALGQGPEFLTYFQNEAQLDKSGLPSDRFFAERPEGSVSTLKIQRTQQEDSAVYLCASSTIDSFQGAFFGQGTRLTVV.

This clonotype was counted a few times. V usage is TRBV7-8 and J usage is TRBJ2-7, with a possible D match to TRBD2 (6 bases). V lost 4 bases and J lost 5, with 15 bases in between. The CDR3 is 14 amino acids. Germline lookup yields CDR1 SGHVS and CDR2 FQNEAQ. Written as DNA, the CDR3 is TGTGCCAGCAGCTCGTCGGCGGGGTTGGACGAGCAGTACTTC. Amino acid sequence: CASSSSAGLDEQYF.